The T cell receptor (beta chain) under discussion was sequenced for a study of T-cell reconstitution after alpha-beta-depleted transplantation in children. General study points: Expanded graft clones, several hundred of them, were reportedly the source of alpha-beta T cells about two months after transplant. The authors attributed T-cell counts and diversity one year after transplant mostly to newly produced T cells.

V trimming: 5 bases; J trimming: 10 bases; junction bases outside the gene matches: 12. This CDR3 is 16 amino acids long. Germline V CDR1 and CDR2: SEHNR, FQNEAQ (reference sequence). This clonotype was observed at least ten times. Its matching antigen is unknown. A library of TCRbeta sequences, prepared with unique molecular identifiers, was generated. TCRdb reprocessed the PCR reads with MiXCR, giving one entry per CDR3 protein. The sample has 65,000 to 75,000 distinct CDR3 sequences, roughly 4.5% seen once; the top ten hold about 19%. This specimen was PBMCs, mostly from graft donor cells, taken 180 days after TCRalphabeta/CD19-depleted stem cell transplant. The sequence was obtained from a boy under three years old who had a stem cell transplant for acute myeloid leukemia, so the T cells may come from the graft donor. The chain joins TRBV7-9 to TRBJ2-1, with 12 nucleotides matching TRBD2. CDR3 in amino acids: CASSARLAGGPKEQFF. The CDR3 region has the DNA TGTGCCAGCAGCGCCCGTCTAGCGGGGGGGCCTAAAGAGCAGTTCTTC. The full variable domain, completed using reference TRBV7-9 and TRBJ2-1, is DTGVSQNPRHKITKRGQNVTFRCDPISEHNRLYWYRQTLGQGPEFLTYFQNEAQLEKSRLLSDRFSAERPKGSFSTLEIQRTEQGDSAMYLCASSARLAGGPKEQFFGPGTRLTVL.